These T cell receptor beta chains were read from a single sample in a study of T cells in Graves' hyperthyroidism and ophthalmopathy. MiXCR, run by TCRdb on the multiplex PCR reads, gives a single entry per CDR3 protein. The sample carries 800,000 or so distinct CDR3 sequences, roughly 40% recorded once. What was sequenced was blood. These receptors came from a man aged 18 to 35 with Graves' hyperthyroidism. The CDR3 runs from the conserved cysteine through the conserved F or W. Each record gives: V gene, clone size, D gene, J gene, CDR3 DNA, CDR3 protein. D genes are given only for firm matches. Size is stated for part of the rows, as once, few or many counts, or as a class when the clone is expanded.

>TRBV5-1|.|TRBD1|TRBJ1-2
TGCGCCAGCAGCAGCTACTCCGGGACAGGGCCGGATGGCTACACCTTC
CASSSYSGTGPDGYTF
>TRBV6-9|.|.|TRBJ2-5
TGTGCCAGCAGTGAAGCGGCTAGGAGAGAGACCCAGTACTTC
CASSEAARRETQYF
>TRBV19|.|TRBD1|TRBJ1-1
TGTGCCAGCTCGCCTTCCGGGACAGGGGCCGTGAACACTGAAGCTTTCTTT
CASSPSGTGAVNTEAFF
>TRBV6-1|.|.|TRBJ2-7
TGTGCCAGCAGTGAATCGGGACGGAATAACGAGCAGTACTTC
CASSESGRNNEQYF
>TRBV7-9|many|.|TRBJ1-2
TGTGCCAGCAGTGCGAGTATGGGCCAGGTGCCCTATGGCTACACCTTC
CASSASMGQVPYGYTF
>TRBV11-3|few|TRBD1|TRBJ2-7
TGTGCCAGCAGCTTAGAGGCAGGGGGCTTCCCCGAGCAGTACTTC
CASSLEAGGFPEQYF
>TRBV10-2|once|.|TRBJ2-5
TGCGCCGCCCGCCGGGACCACCAAGAGACCCAGTACTTC
CAARRDHQETQYF
>TRBV29-1|.|.|TRBJ1-1
TGCAGCGTTGATCGTTCCGGGCACGCTGAAGCTTTCTTT
CSVDRSGHAEAFF
>TRBV2|many|.|TRBJ1-5
TGTGCCAGCAGTTCACAGGCGTATAGCAATCAGCCCCAGCATTTT
CASSSQAYSNQPQHF
>TRBV6-5|few|.|TRBJ2-3
TGTGCCAGCAGTTACTCGGGGACAGATACGCAGTATTTT
CASSYSGTDTQYF
>TRBV5-6|once|.|TRBJ2-1
TGTGCCAGCAGCCCCAAGACACACAATGAGCAGTTCTTC
CASSPKTHNEQFF
>TRBV2|.|TRBD1|TRBJ2-5
TGTGCCAGCAGTTTGGGACAGGGGGCAAAAGAGACCCAGTACTTC
CASSLGQGAKETQYF
>TRBV20-1|few|TRBD1|TRBJ1-5
TGCAGTGCTAGAGATTTCCAGGGGGCCAATCAGCCCCAGCATTTT
CSARDFQGANQPQHF
>TRBV2|few|.|TRBJ1-5
TGTGCCAGCAGCTTTTTTCAGAATCAGCCCCAGCATTTT
CASSFFQNQPQHF
>TRBV5-8|.|.|TRBJ1-1
TGTGCCAGCAGCTCCCCAGGCAGAAACACTGAAGCTTTCTTT
CASSSPGRNTEAFF
>TRBV7-9|many|.|TRBJ1-1
TGTGCCAGCAGCGCTGAGAACACTGAAGCTTTCTTT
CASSAENTEAFF
>TRBV10-3|.|.|TRBJ1-6
TGTGCCAGCAACCCGACAGAACTAAATTCACCCCTCCACTTT
CASNPTELNSPLHF
>TRBV7-8|many|.|TRBJ2-7
TGTGCCAGCAGCTTAGGGGTAGGCGACGAGCAGTACTTC
CASSLGVGDEQYF
>TRBV6-1|.|TRBD2|TRBJ2-5
TGTGCCAGCAGTATACTAGCGGGGGCTCGAGAGACCCAGTACTTC
CASSILAGARETQYF
>TRBV7-9|few|.|TRBJ1-1
TGTGCCAGCAGCTCGCTGACCGACAGGCTGAACACTGAAGCTTTCTTT
CASSSLTDRLNTEAFF
>TRBV12-3/TRBV12-4|.|TRBD1|TRBJ2-7
TGTGCCAGCAACCCGGGACAGGGGCGCGAGCAGTACTTC
CASNPGQGREQYF
>TRBV20-1|many|TRBD1|TRBJ1-5
TGCAGTGCTGCCCGGGACAGGGGGCTTCAGCCCCAGCATTTT
CSAARDRGLQPQHF
>TRBV15|many|TRBD2|TRBJ2-5
TGTGCCACCAGCAGAACGCGGGAGGGCCTGGAGACCCAGTACTTC
CATSRTREGLETQYF
>TRBV9|.|TRBD1|TRBJ1-2
TGTGCCAGCAGCCCTTCCCGGACAGGGGTGGGATATGGCTACACCTTC
CASSPSRTGVGYGYTF
>TRBV9|.|.|TRBJ2-1
TGTGCCAGCAGCGTAGACGGGGTCTTGGTCAATGAGCAGTTCTTC
CASSVDGVLVNEQFF
>TRBV19|.|.|TRBJ1-2
TGTGCCAGTAGTATTCTCGGATTCGATGGCTACACCTTC
CASSILGFDGYTF
>TRBV7-8|many|TRBD1|TRBJ2-5
TGTGCCAGCACGACAGGGGTGGAGACCCAGTACTTC
CASTTGVETQYF
>TRBV25-1|.|TRBD1|TRBJ2-7
TGTGCCAGCAGTGGATTCCGGGACAGGGGTTACGAGCAGTACTTC
CASSGFRDRGYEQYF
>TRBV29-1|many|TRBD1|TRBJ1-2
TGCAGCGTCTCCCCACAAGGGGGCGACTATGGCTACACCTTC
CSVSPQGGDYGYTF
>TRBV29-1|many|TRBD1|TRBJ2-7
TGCAGCGTTGAGGGGGACAGGGGTCCCTACGAGCAGTACTTC
CSVEGDRGPYEQYF
>TRBV6-5|.|TRBD2|TRBJ2-5
TGTGCCAGCAGTTCGACTAGCCGGGGGGAGGACTTC
CASSSTSRGEDF
>TRBV12-3/TRBV12-4|.|.|TRBJ2-5
TGTGCCAGCAGCCAAGATCGAACTACGGGCGAAGAGACCCAGTACTTC
CASSQDRTTGEETQYF
>TRBV10-2|.|TRBD2|TRBJ2-5
TGCGCCAGCAGTCCCCCTCTGGCGGGAGGGCCCGGGGAGACCCAGTACTTC
CASSPPLAGGPGETQYF
>TRBV7-6|few|.|TRBJ1-4
TGTGCCAGCAGCTTGCTGGGGCGCTCCCAGGGAAAACTGTTTTTT
CASSLLGRSQGKLFF
>TRBV15|many|.|TRBJ2-2
TGTGCCACCAGCCAGGGACCGAACACCGGGGAGCTGTTTTTT
CATSQGPNTGELFF
>TRBV7-8|.|.|TRBJ2-2
TGTGCCAGCAGCCAAGATTTGGGGGCCGGGGAGCTGTTTTTT
CASSQDLGAGELFF
>TRBV7-9|.|TRBD1|TRBJ1-2
TGTGCCAGCACTAAGTTTCCAGGGGGCGACGGCCACACCTTC
CASTKFPGGDGHTF
>TRBV9|.|.|TRBJ2-5
TGTGCCAGCAGCCACCGGGACTCTGGAGGGGAGACCCAGTACTTC
CASSHRDSGGETQYF
>TRBV2|many|.|TRBJ1-2
TGTGCCAGCACCAATATGCCTCGGGGTAACTATGGCTACACCTTC
CASTNMPRGNYGYTF
>TRBV5-1|few|.|TRBJ2-2
TGCGCCAGCAGCCGGACCCAGGGGACCGCGAACACCGGGGAGCTGTTTTTT
CASSRTQGTANTGELFF
>TRBV6-5|.|TRBD1|TRBJ1-1
TGTGCCAGCAGTTCGGGACAGGGGCCCCCTGAAGCTTTCTTT
CASSSGQGPPEAFF
>TRBV7-2|many|.|TRBJ1-1
TGTGCCAGCAGCTTAGGGCAGGGAGGGATGAACACTGAAGCTTTCTTT
CASSLGQGGMNTEAFF
>TRBV10-1|many|.|TRBJ2-7
TGCGCCAGCAGTGAGTCGCAGGGTATGAACGAGCAGTACTTC
CASSESQGMNEQYF
>TRBV19|many|.|TRBJ1-2
TGTGCCAGTAGTATAGGGGCAGGGAATGGCTACACCTTC
CASSIGAGNGYTF
>TRBV28|.|TRBD1|TRBJ1-1
TGTGCCAGCAGTTTAGGGACAGCAACTTTCTTT
CASSLGTATFF
>TRBV29-1|.|TRBD1|TRBJ2-2
TGCAGCGTTGTAGAGGGACAGGGGAACCCTACCGGGGAGCTGTTTTTT
CSVVEGQGNPTGELFF